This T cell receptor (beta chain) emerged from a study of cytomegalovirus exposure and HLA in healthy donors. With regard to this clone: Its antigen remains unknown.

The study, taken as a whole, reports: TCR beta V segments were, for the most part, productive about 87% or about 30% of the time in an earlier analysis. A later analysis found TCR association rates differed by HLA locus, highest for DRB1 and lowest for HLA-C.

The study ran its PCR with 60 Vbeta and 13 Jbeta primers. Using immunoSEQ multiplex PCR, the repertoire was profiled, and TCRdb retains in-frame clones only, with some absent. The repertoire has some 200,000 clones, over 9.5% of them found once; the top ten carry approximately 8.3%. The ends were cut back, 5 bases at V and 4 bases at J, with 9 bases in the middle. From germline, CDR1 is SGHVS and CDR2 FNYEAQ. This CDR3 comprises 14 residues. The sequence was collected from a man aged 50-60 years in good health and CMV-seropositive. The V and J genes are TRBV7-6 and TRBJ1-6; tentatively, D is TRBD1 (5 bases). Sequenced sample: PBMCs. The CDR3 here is CASSPGAYNSPLHF. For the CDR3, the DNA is TGTGCCAGCAGCCCTGGGGCGTATAATTCACCCCTCCACTTT.